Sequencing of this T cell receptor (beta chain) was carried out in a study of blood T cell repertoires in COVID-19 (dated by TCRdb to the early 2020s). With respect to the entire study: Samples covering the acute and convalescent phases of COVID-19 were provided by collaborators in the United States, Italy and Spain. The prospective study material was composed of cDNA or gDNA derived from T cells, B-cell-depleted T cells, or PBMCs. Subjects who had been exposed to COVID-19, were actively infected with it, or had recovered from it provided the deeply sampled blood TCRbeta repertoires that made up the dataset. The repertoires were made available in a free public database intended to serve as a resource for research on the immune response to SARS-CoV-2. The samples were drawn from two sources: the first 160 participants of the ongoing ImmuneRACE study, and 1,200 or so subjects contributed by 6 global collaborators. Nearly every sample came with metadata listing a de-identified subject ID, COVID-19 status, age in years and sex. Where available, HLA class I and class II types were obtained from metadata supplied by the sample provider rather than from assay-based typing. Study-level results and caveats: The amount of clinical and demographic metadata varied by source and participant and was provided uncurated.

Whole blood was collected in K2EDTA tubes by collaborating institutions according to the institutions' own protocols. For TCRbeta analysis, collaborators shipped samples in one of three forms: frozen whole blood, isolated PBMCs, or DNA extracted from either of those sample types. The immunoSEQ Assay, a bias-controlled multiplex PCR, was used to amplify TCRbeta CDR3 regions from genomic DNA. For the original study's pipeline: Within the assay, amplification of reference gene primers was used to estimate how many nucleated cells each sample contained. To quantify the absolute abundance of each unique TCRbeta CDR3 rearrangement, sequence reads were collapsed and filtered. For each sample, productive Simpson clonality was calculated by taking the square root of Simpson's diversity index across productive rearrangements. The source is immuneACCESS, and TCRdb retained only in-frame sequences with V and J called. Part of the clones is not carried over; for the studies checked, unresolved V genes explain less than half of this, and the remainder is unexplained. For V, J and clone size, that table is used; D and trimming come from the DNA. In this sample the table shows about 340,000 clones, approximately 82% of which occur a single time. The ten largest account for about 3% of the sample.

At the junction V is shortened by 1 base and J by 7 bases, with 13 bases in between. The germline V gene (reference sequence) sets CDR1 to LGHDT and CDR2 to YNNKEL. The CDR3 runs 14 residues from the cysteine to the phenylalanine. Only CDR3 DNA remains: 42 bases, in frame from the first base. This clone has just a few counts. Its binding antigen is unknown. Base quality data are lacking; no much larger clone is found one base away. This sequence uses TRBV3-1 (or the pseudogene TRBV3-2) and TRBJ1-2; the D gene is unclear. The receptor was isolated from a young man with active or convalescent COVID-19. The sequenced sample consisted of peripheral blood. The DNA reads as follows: TGTGCCAGCAGCCAAGTGAGGCAGGCGGGTGGCTACACCTTC. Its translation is CASSQVRQAGGYTF.